Listed here are 29 T cell receptor beta chains from one sample, sequenced in a study of early T cells in non-severe SARS-CoV-2 infection. A single record per CDR3 protein comes from TCRdb applying MiXCR to the 5' RACE reads. This repertoire shows around 37,000 distinct CDR3 sequences, 9% found once; its top ten account for 13%. The sequencing input was whole blood. Receptors originate from an adult who was a healthcare worker with PCR-confirmed SARS-CoV-2 infection or an uninfected control (not recorded which).

This clonotype was detected a few times. The rearrangement joins TRBV30 to TRBJ1-2, with D hard to call. This CDR3 is built from 11 residues. V gave up 2 bases and J gave up 4 bases, with 5 bases separating them. The germline gives CDR1 GTSNPN, CDR2 SVGIG (reference sequence). Here the CDR3 DNA reads TGTGCCTGGAGTTACACCTATGGCTACACCTTC. This gives the protein CAWSYTYGYTF.

This clonotype was observed at least ten times. The chain is built from TRBV12-3 or TRBV12-4 and TRBJ1-1; D perhaps matches TRBD1 (5 bases). The CDR3 contains 14 residues. V shed 3 bases and J shed 0 bases, with 8 bases lying between them. The CDR3 loop is CASSLGLMNTEAFF. The CDR3 DNA sequence: TGTGCCAGCAGTTTGGGACTGATGAACACTGAAGCTTTCTTT.

The chain couples TRBV7-8 to TRBJ2-5; TRBD2 matches 12 bases. Germline trimming cut 4 bases from V and 5 bases from J; bases unmatched to any gene: 8. Germline values: CDR1 SGHVS, CDR2 FQNEAQ. This CDR3 spans 16 amino acids. CDR3 region: CASSSRTSGVGETQYF. CDR3 DNA: TGTGCCAGCAGCTCTAGGACTAGCGGGGTTGGGGAGACCCAGTACTTC. Full variable domain (outside the CDR3, taken from reference TRBV7-8 and TRBJ2-5): GAGVSQSPRYKVAKRGQDVALRCDPISGHVSLFWYQQALGQGPEFLTYFQNEAQLDKSGLPSDRFFAERPEGSVSTLKIQRTQQEDSAVYLCASSSRTSGVGETQYFGPGTRLLVL.

This clonotype was detected only once. Possible read error: a much larger clone is one base away. The rearrangement joins TRBV5-4 to TRBJ2-1, with D perhaps matching TRBD1 (5 bases). From germline, CDR1 is SGHNT and CDR2 YYREEE (reference sequence). The CDR3 has 15 residues. The V gene lost 2 bases and the J gene lost 2 bases, with 11 bases spanning the gap. Here the CDR3 reads CASSFDRPTYNEQFF. In DNA form, the CDR3 reads TGTGCCAGCAGCTTCGACAGACCAACCTACAATGAGCAGTTCTTC. Full variable domain (remainder filled in from reference TRBV5-4 and TRBJ2-1): ETGVTQSPTHLIKTRGQQVTLRCSSQSGHNTVSWYQQALGQGPQFIFQYYREEENGRGNFPPRFSGLQFPNYSSELNVNALELDDSALYLCASSFDRPTYNEQFFGPGTRLTVL.

V usage is TRBV2 and J usage is TRBJ1-6, with D perhaps TRBD1 (5 bases). Trimming took off 3 bases at V and 14 bases at J, with 11 bases between the two ends. Germline V CDR1 and CDR2: SNHLY, FYNNEI. The CDR3 sequence is 12 residues long. CDR3 DNA: TGTGCCAGCAGTGAGCGGGGCCTCACCCTCCACTTT. It specifies CASSERGLTLHF. Filled out from reference TRBV2 and TRBJ1-6, the complete variable domain reads EPEVTQTPSHQVTQMGQEVILRCVPISNHLYFYWYRQILGQKVEFLVSFYNNEISEKSEIFDDQFSVERPDGSNFTLKIRSTKLEDSAMYFCASSERGLTLHFGNGTRLTVT.

This clonotype has a count of ten or more. The CDR3 spells CATSDSPGSSYEQYF. The DNA for the CDR3 is TGTGCCACCTCGGATAGCCCCGGGAGCTCCTACGAGCAGTACTTC. The V gene is TRBV19, the J gene TRBJ2-7; a weak D match, TRBD2 (6 bases). The CDR3 is 15 residues long. V was clipped by 10 bases and J by 0 bases, with 19 bases between them. The germline gives CDR1 LNHDA, CDR2 SQIVND (reference sequence).

This clonotype was seen a few times. The chain links TRBV5-6 to TRBJ1-2; no clear D. V lost 1 base and J lost 7, with 8 bases in between. Germline V gene lookup returns CDR1 SGHDT and CDR2 YYEEEE. This CDR3 is 12 amino acids long. The CDR3 sequence: CASSLTAIGYTF. In nucleotides, the CDR3 is TGTGCCAGCAGCTTGACGGCTATTGGCTACACCTTC.

This clonotype was detected ten times or more. J is TRBJ2-3 and V is TRBV14; D is unclear. Per germline, CDR1 SGHDN and CDR2 FVKESK. CDR3 length: 15 amino acids. Trimming took 4 bases from V and 2 from J, leaving 13 bases between them. The DNA of the CDR3 is TGTGCCAGCAGCCGGTACGGTGGTCACACAGATACGCAGTATTTT. This sequence encodes CASSRYGGHTDTQYF.

In this sample, this clonotype turned up a few times. The chain recombines TRBV7-8 with TRBJ1-5, with a possible D match to TRBD1 (6 bases). This CDR3 comprises 16 residues. The V gene lost 2 bases and the J gene lost 5 bases, with 16 bases spanning the gap. Germline-derived CDR1 and CDR2 are SGHVS and FQNEAQ. Here the CDR3 DNA reads TGTGCCAGCAGCTTAACAGGGTCCCCAGTCTATCAGCCCCAGCATTTT. Protein sequence: CASSLTGSPVYQPQHF.

The chain couples TRBV7-8 to TRBJ2-7, with TRBD2 matching over 7 bases. The trim removed 0 bases at V and 7 bases at J, leaving 3 bases unmatched. This CDR3 spans 13 amino acids. In germline, CDR1 is SGHVS, CDR2 FQNEAQ. CDR3 in DNA: TGTGCCAGCAGCTTAGCAGGGAGGGGAGAGCAGTACTTC. Its protein is CASSLAGRGEQYF.

This clonotype showed up just a few times. The rearrangement joins TRBV29-1 to TRBJ1-4; D is unresolved. Trimming pared 7 bases from V and 1 base from J, leaving 10 bases between. Germline V gene lookup returns CDR1 SQVTM and CDR2 ANQGSEA. The CDR3 loop spans 13 amino acids. CDR3 nucleotide sequence: TGCAGCGCCCGTCGAGGAACTAATGAAAAACTGTTTTTT. Amino acids: CSARRGTNEKLFF.

This clonotype was recorded at least ten times. The chain uses TRBV3-1 and TRBJ2-7; weak D call: TRBD1 (5 bases). CDR1 LGHDT and CDR2 YNNKEL come from the germline V gene (reference sequence). Trimming left V 1 base short and J 0 bases short, with 7 bases between. CDR3 length: 14 residues. CDR3 amino acids: CASSQGQHSYEQYF. DNA for the CDR3: TGTGCCAGCAGCCAAGGACAGCACTCCTACGAGCAGTACTTC.

The genes are TRBV30 and TRBJ2-2, with 11 positions matching TRBD1. The CDR3 totals 15 residues. The junction had 5 bases not matched to a gene; V was cut back by 2 bases and J by 6 bases. The germline V gene encodes CDR1 GTSNPN and CDR2 SVGIG (reference sequence). CDR3 nucleotides: TGTGCCTGGAGTACGGGACAGGGGGTGGCCGGGGAGCTGTTTTTT. Translated: CAWSTGQGVAGELFF.

The chain links TRBV6-2 or TRBV6-3 to TRBJ2-1; D uncertain. The germline CDR1 and CDR2 sequences are MNHEY and SVGEGT. V was pared by 4 bases and J by 9 bases, with 7 bases between. CDR3 size: 11 residues. The CDR3 region is CASSLSIEQFF. The DNA of the CDR3 is TGTGCCAGCAGTTTGTCGATTGAGCAGTTCTTC.

This clonotype was detected a few times. The chain joins TRBV6-1 to TRBJ2-3; maybe TRBD2 (5 bases). The germline V gene has CDR1 MNHNS and CDR2 SASEGT. Trimming took 2 bases from V and 13 from J, leaving 16 bases between them. The CDR3 totals 13 residues. In DNA, the CDR3 is TGTGCCAGCAGTGAAATGCGAGGGAGCGGTGAGTATTTT. This encodes CASSEMRGSGEYF.

This clonotype was recorded many times. The chain joins TRBV9 to TRBJ1-1; the D gene is possibly TRBD1 (5 bases). CDR3 length: 17 amino acids. Germline assignment: CDR1 SGDLS and CDR2 YYNGEE. The germline V and J ends were trimmed by 0 bases and 0 bases, with 15 bases remaining between them. In nucleotides, the CDR3 is TGTGCCAGCAGCGTAGGAGGTGGGGGACGGATGAACACTGAAGCTTTCTTT. This gives the protein CASSVGGGGRMNTEAFF.

This clonotype showed up just a few times. The rearrangement joins TRBV20-1 to TRBJ2-4, with D possibly matching TRBD2 (6 bases). The ends were cut back, 0 bases at V and 5 bases at J, with 11 bases in the middle. The CDR3 length is 14 residues. Germline V gene sequence: CDR1 DFQATT, CDR2 SNEGSKA (reference sequence). The CDR3 DNA is TGCAGTGCTAGAGATAGGAGGGGTGAAAACATTCAGTACTTC. It specifies CSARDRRGENIQYF.

This clonotype was recorded at least ten times. This sequence joins TRBV7-2 and TRBJ1-5; no reliable D call. Germline CDR1 reads SGHTA; CDR2 reads FQGNSA. This CDR3 is 17 amino acids long. Trimming removed 5 bases at V and 3 bases at J, with 20 bases between. The CDR3 DNA sequence: TGTGCCAGCAGCCCTGAAGCAGGCTACAAGGCCAATCAGCCCCAGCATTTT. The encoded protein is CASSPEAGYKANQPQHF. The whole variable domain, remainder taken from reference TRBV7-2 and TRBJ1-5, is GAGVSQSPSNKVTEKGKDVELRCDPISGHTALYWYRQSLGQGLEFLIYFQGNSAPDKSGLPSDRFSAERTGGSVSTLTIQRTQQEDSAVYLCASSPEAGYKANQPQHFGDGTRLSIL.

This clonotype has at least ten counts. The V call is TRBV7-2, the J call TRBJ1-1, with D hard to call. From germline, CDR1 is SGHTA and CDR2 FQGNSA. V was shortened by 2 bases and J by 3 bases, with 7 bases between the two germline ends. The CDR3 loop spans 13 amino acids. For the CDR3, the DNA is TGTGCCAGCAGCTTACAGGTTTACACTGAAGCTTTCTTT. It encodes CASSLQVYTEAFF.

V and J are TRBV10-3 and TRBJ1-6, with a weak D call TRBD1 (5 bases). This CDR3 spans 13 amino acids. From germline, CDR1 is ENHRY and CDR2 SYGVKD. Trimming shortened V by 0 bases and J by 18 bases, and 15 bases separated the two germline ends. The CDR3 DNA sequence: TGTGCCATCAGTGAGTCGGAGGAGGGAAGGGGCCACTTT. Encoded protein: CAISESEEGRGHF.

The chain carries TRBV7-2 and TRBJ2-4; D is possibly TRBD1 (5 bases). V lost 5 bases and J lost 4, with 15 bases in between. Germline V gene sequence: CDR1 SGHTA, CDR2 FQGNSA. CDR3 length: 15 residues. Written as DNA, the CDR3 is TGTGCCAGCAGCCCCGATAAGGACACGAAAAACATTCAGTACTTC. Translated: CASSPDKDTKNIQYF.

This sequence joins TRBV7-6 and TRBJ1-5; D unresolved. This CDR3 region has 13 residues. V shed 6 bases and J shed 3 bases, with 9 bases lying between them. Germline values: CDR1 SGHVS, CDR2 FNYEAQ. The CDR3 DNA is TGTGCCAGCAGTTCAGATTACAATCAGCCCCAGCATTTT. Translated, it gives CASSSDYNQPQHF.

Concerning this clonotype: A junction boundary mismatches the germline segment, possibly from a read error. V is TRBV15 and J is TRBJ1-2; D gene unclear. Germline values: CDR1 LNHNV, CDR2 YYDKDF (reference sequence). There are 13 residues in the CDR3. The CDR3 reads CATSMLTSGGHTF. The CDR3 coding sequence is TGTGCCACCAGCATGCTCACGTCTGGTGGCCACACCTTC.

In its sample, this clonotype was seen a few times. The chain carries TRBV28 and TRBJ1-6, with D maybe TRBD1 (5 bases). The CDR3 is 12 residues long. Germline CDR1 reads MDHEN; CDR2 reads SYDVKM. V was pared by 7 bases and J by 8 bases, with 9 bases between. The CDR3 sequence: CASNSGDSPLHF. DNA of the CDR3: TGTGCCAGCAATTCGGGGGATTCACCCCTCCACTTT.

In its sample, this clonotype is medium-sized. The chain recombines TRBV7-2 with TRBJ2-5; D remains ambiguous. The V gene's germline CDR1 is SGHTA and CDR2 FQGNSA. The CDR3 length is 13 residues. Between the trimmed V and J ends, which lost 7 bases and 2 bases, there was a span of 11 bases. CDR3 DNA: TGTGCCAGCACCTTGGGCCATCAAGAGACCCAGTACTTC. This gives the protein CASTLGHQETQYF.

This clonotype was seen ten or more times. The chain uses TRBV20-1 and TRBJ2-7, with 11 bases that match TRBD2. CDR3 length equals 14 residues. Germline V gene sequence: CDR1 DFQATT, CDR2 SNEGSKA (reference sequence). The V segment lost 6 bases and the J segment 5 bases; nucleotides outside the gene matches: 9. The CDR3 DNA reads TGCAGTGCCCGAGCGCTAGCGGGGGGCCACGAGCAGTACTTC. Translated, it gives CSARALAGGHEQYF.

This clonotype was seen a handful of times. J is TRBJ2-3 and V is TRBV25-1; TRBD2 aligns across 9 bases. V gave up 4 bases and J gave up 6 bases; unmatched junction bases: 8. The CDR3 length is 15 residues. Germline V gene lookup returns CDR1 MGHDK and CDR2 SYGVNS. CDR3 in DNA: TGTGCCAGCAGTGCCCCAGCGGGGGGATGGGATACGCAGTATTTT. It specifies CASSAPAGGWDTQYF.

CDR3 sequence (DNA): TGTGCCAGTGCCGGCGGCAGGGATAATACAGATACGCAGTATTTT. Translation gives CASAGGRDNTDTQYF. The rearrangement joins TRBV19 to TRBJ2-3, with D possibly matching TRBD1 (5 bases). CDR3 length equals 15 residues. Germline V gene sequence: CDR1 LNHDA, CDR2 SQIVND (reference sequence). The V and J ends lost 8 bases and 3 bases respectively, with 18 bases between them.

There are many counts of this clonotype. The chain employs TRBV4-3 and TRBJ2-7, with TRBD2 as a possible D gene (5 bases). The CDR3 covers 14 residues. Trimming pared 4 bases from V and 2 bases from J, leaving 12 bases between. Germline V gene sequence: CDR1 LGHNA, CDR2 YSLEER. The CDR3 DNA reads as TGCGCCAGCAGCCGTTGGGCGGGCCCCTACGAGCAGTACTTC. Its translation: CASSRWAGPYEQYF.